This T cell receptor (beta chain) was identified during a study of shared clonotypes between healthy human individuals. CDR1 SNHLY and CDR2 FYNNEI come from the germline V gene. The CDR3 sequence is 15 residues long. V was shortened by 4 bases and J by 7 bases, with 17 bases between the two germline ends. Samples left unsorted employed approximately 83 million PBMCs for genomic DNA. Execution of the assay was at deep level. PCR replicates from unsorted PBMC used roughly 300 ng DNA, and this amount was some 30,000 T cell genomes. Generated by immunoSEQ multiplex PCR, the TCRdb table keeps only in-frame clones and is missing some. There are 450,000 to 650,000 clones in the sample; roughly 79% occur only once, and about 12% lies in the top ten.

Sequencing used PBMCs. The chain employs TRBV2 and TRBJ2-1; possibly TRBD2 for D (5 bases). The source of this sequence is a woman in her thirties or forties in good health. Some clones in this sample may be carry-over from other donors' samples. The CDR3 sequence: CASSGDFSGINEQFF. DNA for the CDR3: TGTGCCAGCAGTGGTGACTTCTCGGGGATTAATGAGCAGTTCTTC.